The clone carrying this T cell receptor beta chain was seen a handful of times. Its antigen is currently unknown. These data belong to a study of T cell repertoires in cytomegalovirus infection. Across the whole study: Recently identified HLA-C-restricted CMV epitopes were among the peptides used.

The CDR3 sequence is 13 residues long. Trimming pared 2 bases from V and 7 bases from J, leaving 11 bases between. TCRdb re-called the reads through MiXCR, storing one row per CDR3 protein. The sample lists roughly 800,000 distinct CDR3 sequences; roughly 28% were seen once. This sequence joins TRBV12-3 or TRBV12-4 and TRBJ1-2, with D hard to call. The input for sequencing was cultured CD8+ T cells from PBMCs, taken from culture after CMV antigen stimulation. This TCR was sampled from a human donor in good health (CMV status not recorded). Some clones in this sample may be carry-over from other donors' samples. The CDR3, as DNA: TGTGCCAGCAGTTTACCAGATTTGTCTGGCTACACCTTC. Amino acid sequence: CASSLPDLSGYTF.